The 23 T cell receptor beta chains in this list originate from one sample, sequenced in a study of cytomegalovirus exposure and HLA in healthy donors. With 60 Vbeta and 13 Jbeta primers, the PCR was carried out. Sequenced by immunoSEQ multiplex PCR; TCRdb stores in-frame clones only, minus some. The sample lists about 120,000 clones, around 77% seen once, with approximately 9.9% in the top ten. The sequencing sample was made of PBMCs. These receptors were collected from a man aged 35 to 55 in good health and CMV-seropositive.

V usage is TRBV6-1 and J usage is TRBJ1-5; TRBD1 might be the D (5 bases). The CDR3 is 14 residues long. The germline CDR1 and CDR2 sequences are MNHNS and SASEGT. The V end lost 8 bases, the J end lost 2 bases, and 13 bases lay between the germline ends. The CDR3 here is CASREGLGNQPQHF. CDR3 in DNA: TGTGCCAGCCGCGAGGGACTTGGCAATCAGCCCCAGCATTTT.

The chain couples TRBV28 to TRBJ2-5; D is undetermined. With the DNA end fitting TRBJ2-7 better, the J assignment may be wrong. Germline CDR1 MDHEN, CDR2 SYDVKM. The length of the CDR3 is 13 residues. The CDR3 reads CASSSPVHYEQYF. CDR3 DNA: TGTGCCAGCAGTTCCCCGGTCCACTACGAGCAGTACTTC.

This clone was seen only once. The J gene is TRBJ2-6, the V gene TRBV18; D unresolved. The CDR3 covers 16 residues. Germline loops: CDR1 KGHSH, CDR2 LQKENI. Trimming shortened V by 0 bases and J by 0 bases, and 6 bases separated the two germline ends. The DNA of the CDR3 is TGTGCCAGCTCACCACCTCGGTTCTCTGGGGCCAACGTCCTGACTTTC. Residues: CASSPPRFSGANVLTF. Full variable domain (rest looked up from reference TRBV18 and TRBJ2-6): NAGVMQNPRHLVRRRGQEARLRCSPMKGHSHVYWYRQLPEEGLKFMVYLQKENIIDESGMPKERFSAEFPKEGPSILRIQQVVRGDSAAYFCASSPPRFSGANVLTFGAGSRLTVL.

This sequence joins TRBV14 and TRBJ1-1, with a tentative D call TRBD1 (6 bases). The germline gives CDR1 SGHDN, CDR2 FVKESK. The CDR3 contains 16 residues. The V and J ends lost 4 bases and 1 base respectively, with 16 bases between them. DNA of the CDR3: TGTGCCAGCAGCCTAGGTCTGGGACAACCGAACACTGAAGCTTTCTTT. This sequence encodes CASSLGLGQPNTEAFF.

This clone appeared a few times. The chain carries TRBV7-6 and TRBJ1-2; a possible D gene is TRBD1 (6 bases). Germline loops: CDR1 SGHVS, CDR2 FNYEAQ. The CDR3 is made up of 14 amino acids. V was pared by 3 bases and J by 6 bases, with 14 bases between. CDR3 DNA: TGTGCCAGCAGCTTGAACAGGGTGCTCGATGGCTACACCTTC. Protein product: CASSLNRVLDGYTF. Full variable domain (remainder filled in from reference TRBV7-6 and TRBJ1-2): GAGVSQSPRYKVTKRGQDVALRCDPISGHVSLYWYRQALGQGPEFLTYFNYEAQQDKSGLPNDRFSAERPEGSISTLTIQRTEQRDSAMYRCASSLNRVLDGYTFGSGTRLTVV.

This chain uses TRBV6-5 with TRBJ1-2, with 7 nucleotides matching TRBD1. This CDR3 is built from 13 residues. The V gene end was trimmed by 6 bases and the J gene end by 6 bases; junction bases not matched to a gene: 7. Germline V gene data show CDR1 as MNHEY and CDR2 as SVGAGI. For the CDR3, the DNA is TGTGCCAGCAGCCTACAGGGGATAGATGGCTACACCTTC. Its translation: CASSLQGIDGYTF.

This chain uses TRBV4-2 with TRBJ2-5; TRBD2 might be the D (7 bases). The germline gives CDR1 LGHNA, CDR2 YNFKEQ. This CDR3 contains 16 residues. Trimming pared 4 bases from V and 5 bases from J, leaving 20 bases between. The CDR3 DNA reads as TGTGCCAGCAGCCCCTCTTCTCGGGGGGCTTGGGAGACCCAGTACTTC. Protein sequence: CASSPSSRGAWETQYF.

The rearrangement joins TRBV4-1 to TRBJ1-5; TRBD1 aligns across 9 bases. CDR3 size: 17 residues. Germline V gene data show CDR1 as MGHRA and CDR2 as YSYEKL. V lost 3 bases and J lost 7; bases outside the gene matches: 13. CDR3 bases: TGCGCCAGCAGCCAGCAAGAGCGGGACAGGGAAAGGCAGCCCCAGCATTTT. It translates to CASSQQERDRERQPQHF.

This clone was detected only a few times. The V call is TRBV9, the J call TRBJ2-1; the match to TRBD2 covers 7 bases. Germline assignment: CDR1 SGDLS and CDR2 YYNGEE. Losses at the gene ends were 3 bases for V and 2 bases for J; bases not matched to a gene: 5. This CDR3 has 15 amino acids. The CDR3 spells CASSESSGPYNEQFF. The CDR3 bases are TGTGCCAGCAGCGAATCTAGCGGCCCCTACAATGAGCAGTTCTTC.

This clone has ten or more counts. The rearrangement uses TRBV5-1 and TRBJ2-1, with D possibly TRBD1 on 7 matching bases. This CDR3 contains 16 residues. Germline lookup yields CDR1 SGHRS and CDR2 YFSETQ. V was trimmed by 3 bases and J by 8 bases, leaving 21 bases between them. The CDR3 DNA reads as TGCGCCAGCAGCTCCGGGACAGCGGGTTCTTGGTATGAGCAGTTCTTC. As protein: CASSSGTAGSWYEQFF.

This clone was counted between two and nine times. The chain carries TRBV4-1 and TRBJ1-2; D unresolved. Germline CDR1 is MGHRA and CDR2 is YSYEKL. V was shortened by 1 base and J by 10 bases, with 22 bases between the two germline ends. The CDR3 length is 16 residues. CDR3 nucleotide sequence: TGCGCCAGCAGCCAAGGGAGAGGCGGGCAGGCTATGGTCTACACCTTC. Encoded protein: CASSQGRGGQAMVYTF.

The sample holds a few counts of this clone. One end of the junction is discordant with germline, which a read error may explain. The DNA of the CDR3 is TGTGCCAGCAGTTCCCCATGGACAGGGTTGGGCTCTGGGGCCAACGGCCTGACTTTC. It translates to CASSSPWTGLGSGANGLTF. J is TRBJ2-6 and V is TRBV28; 8 nucleotides agree with TRBD1. There are 19 residues in the CDR3. The germline CDR1 and CDR2 sequences are MDHEN and SYDVKM.

This chain joins TRBV19 and TRBJ1-6; D is uncertain. CDR1 and CDR2 (germline): LNHDA, SQIVND (reference sequence). V gave up 6 bases and J gave up 6 bases, with 6 bases separating them. The CDR3 has 12 residues. The CDR3 DNA is TGTGCCAGTAGCAAGAGTAATTCACCCCTCCACTTT. Translation gives CASSKSNSPLHF.

The chain uses TRBV18 and TRBJ1-2; 7 nucleotides align to TRBD1. Per the germline V gene, CDR1 is KGHSH and CDR2 is LQKENI. The V gene end was trimmed by 8 bases and the J gene end by 3 bases; junction bases not matched to a gene: 9. This CDR3 spans 14 amino acids. In nucleotides, the CDR3 is TGTGCCAGCACCCCTGGGACAGACCACTATGGCTACACCTTC. Its protein is CASTPGTDHYGYTF.

The chain carries TRBV5-6 and TRBJ2-3; 9 bases map to TRBD2. Germline V lookup: CDR1 SGHDT, CDR2 YYEEEE. V dropped 7 bases and J dropped 3; count of bases not matched to a gene: 6. CDR3 length: 14 residues. CDR3 in DNA: TGTGCCAGCCTGCTGGCGGGGGGGACAGATACGCAGTATTTT. This gives the protein CASLLAGGTDTQYF.

V gene TRBV5-5 combines with J gene TRBJ2-2; D gene unclear. Trimming stripped 5 bases from V and 6 bases from J, with 14 bases between. The CDR3 sequence is 14 residues long. CDR1 and CDR2 from the germline V gene are SGHKS and YYEKEE (reference sequence). The CDR3 loop is CASSPRVPAGELFF. The CDR3, as DNA: TGTGCCAGCAGTCCCCGGGTACCAGCCGGGGAGCTGTTTTTT.

The V call is TRBV4-1, the J call TRBJ2-7; weak D call: TRBD1 (5 bases). V shed 0 bases and J shed 1 base, with 13 bases lying between them. CDR1 and CDR2 from the germline V gene are MGHRA and YSYEKL. This CDR3 region has 16 residues. The CDR3, as DNA: TGCGCCAGCAGCCAAGATGACAGTTCTCGATCCTACGAGCAGTACTTC. Protein: CASSQDDSSRSYEQYF.

V gene TRBV7-2 combines with J gene TRBJ2-1; 9 nucleotides line up with TRBD1. CDR1 is SGHTA, CDR2 FQGNSA, per germline. The CDR3 totals 16 residues. V was pared by 5 bases and J by 7 bases, with 12 bases of the junction left unmatched. CDR3 sequence (DNA): TGTGCCAGCAGCATATACCCGGACAGGGGAGGGAATGAGCAGTTCTTC. It codes for CASSIYPDRGGNEQFF.

The chain is built from TRBV18 and TRBJ1-2; the match to TRBD1 covers 9 bases. The CDR3 runs to 15 residues. Losses at the gene ends were 5 bases for V and 8 bases for J; bases not matched to a gene: 12. In germline, CDR1 is KGHSH, CDR2 LQKENI. The CDR3 sequence is CASSTITGGAIGYTF. CDR3 sequence (DNA): TGTGCCAGCTCAACAATAACAGGGGGCGCAATCGGCTACACCTTC.

This chain joins TRBV9 and TRBJ1-2; a possible D gene is TRBD1 (5 bases). Looked up from germline, CDR1 is SGDLS and CDR2 is YYNGEE. CDR3 length: 14 residues. V was trimmed by 5 bases and J by 3 bases, leaving 14 bases between them. DNA of the CDR3: TGTGCCAGCAGTGACTCCGGGGGATACTATGGCTACACCTTC. As protein: CASSDSGGYYGYTF.

There are a few counts of this clone. The gene calls are TRBV14 and TRBJ2-7; TRBD1 matches at 7 bases. The germline V gene encodes CDR1 SGHDN and CDR2 FVKESK. Germline trimming cut 4 bases from V and 3 bases from J; bases unmatched to any gene: 6. This CDR3 comprises 14 residues. CDR3 region: CASSPRTGNYEQYF. In DNA form, the CDR3 reads TGTGCCAGCAGCCCTCGGACAGGAAACTACGAGCAGTACTTC. The complete variable domain, with remaining parts taken from reference TRBV14 and TRBJ2-7, reads EAGVTQFPSHSVIEKGQTVTLRCDPISGHDNLYWYRRVMGKEIKFLLHFVKESKQDESGMPNNRFLAERTGGTYSTLKVQPAELEDSGVYFCASSPRTGNYEQYFGPGTRLTVT.

The chain carries TRBV6-5 and TRBJ1-4; 9 positions agree with TRBD1. The germline V gene encodes CDR1 MNHEY and CDR2 SVGAGI. The CDR3 has 16 residues. Trimming took 2 bases from V and 8 from J; bases not matched to a gene: 9. CDR3 bases: TGTGCCAGCAGTTACGGGGTGGGGACAGGGAACGAAAAACTGTTTTTT. It yields the protein CASSYGVGTGNEKLFF.

The genes are TRBV7-9 and TRBJ1-6; 12 nucleotides agree with TRBD1. The CDR3 contains 17 residues. From germline, CDR1 is SEHNR and CDR2 FQNEAQ (reference sequence). The ends lost 1 base at V and 10 bases at J; junction bases unmatched: 8. The CDR3 protein is CASSLGGTGGARSPLHF. The DNA for the CDR3 is TGTGCCAGCAGCTTAGGGGGGACAGGGGGCGCGAGATCACCCCTCCACTTT.